These 15 T cell receptor beta chains were all obtained from the same sample, sequenced in a study of cytomegalovirus exposure and HLA in healthy donors (TCRdb year 2017). Library generation was performed with the immunoSEQ multiplex PCR assay. The multiplex PCR relied on a mix of 60 forward primers for TCR Vbeta segments and 13 reverse primers for TCR Jbeta segments. This immuneACCESS table, as held by TCRdb, lists in-frame sequences with V and J called but not all clones. Of the missing ones, under half trace to an unresolved V gene in checked studies; the others have no known cause. This sample has approximately 140,000 clones in its table, and 66% of those were observed once. Together, the top ten hold 6.5% of the sample. What was sequenced was PBMCs. Receptors were obtained from a woman aged 60-70 years in good health and CMV-seronegative.

The V call is TRBV6-5, the J call TRBJ1-4; a weak D match, TRBD1 (5 bases). V was trimmed by 0 bases and J by 8 bases, leaving 13 bases between them. The germline gives CDR1 MNHEY, CDR2 SVGAGI. The CDR3 loop spans 15 amino acids. The CDR3 DNA reads TGTGCCAGCAGTTACTCCCCATCAGGGTCAGAAAAACTGTTTTTT. Protein: CASSYSPSGSEKLFF.

This clone was observed a few times. The chain couples TRBV10-3 to TRBJ2-3, with TRBD2 identical over 12 bases. Germline trimming cut 6 bases from V and 0 bases from J; bases unmatched to any gene: 7. Germline CDR1 reads ENHRY; CDR2 reads SYGVKD. The CDR3 is 17 residues long. CDR3 coding DNA: TGTGCCATCAGGACGGGACTAGCGGGCCTAAGCACAGATACGCAGTATTTT. Translating gives CAIRTGLAGLSTDTQYF.

This clone was picked up a small number of times. This rearrangement joins TRBV2 to TRBJ1-2; D possibly corresponds to TRBD1 (6 bases). The germline CDR1 and CDR2 sequences are SNHLY and FYNNEI. This CDR3 contains 16 residues. The germline V and J ends were trimmed by 6 bases and 1 base, with 18 bases remaining between them. The CDR3 DNA is TGTGCCAGCAGGCCCATAAGGACAGCAATTAACTATGGCTACACCTTC. Its translation: CASRPIRTAINYGYTF.

This chain uses TRBV19 with TRBJ2-3; 7 bases are shared with TRBD2. This CDR3 is built from 14 residues. Germline V lookup: CDR1 LNHDA, CDR2 SQIVND (reference sequence). Unmatched junction bases numbered 13, after V lost 8 bases and J lost 8 bases. This CDR3 is CASSIWGGLGTQYF. The CDR3 bases are TGTGCCAGTTCTATCTGGGGTGGACTAGGTACGCAGTATTTT.

This clone has more than one count but fewer than ten. In DNA form, the CDR3 reads TGTGCCAGCGGACAGGGGTTTGGCACTGAAGCTTTCTTT. Residues: CASGQGFGTEAFF. The chain carries TRBV2 and TRBJ1-1; 9 nucleotides align to TRBD1. The CDR3 runs 13 residues. V gave up 8 bases and J gave up 4 bases; unmatched junction bases: 5. Per germline, CDR1 SNHLY and CDR2 FYNNEI.

The J gene is TRBJ2-3, the V gene TRBV29-1; 9 nucleotides agree with TRBD1. Germline CDR1 is SQVTM and CDR2 is ANQGSEA. This CDR3 contains 14 residues. With 4 bases clipped from V and 4 bases from J, the junction kept 6 bases outside the gene matches. CDR3 nucleotide sequence: TGCAGCGTTGGGACAGGGGTGGTGGCAGATACGCAGTATTTT. Amino acids: CSVGTGVVADTQYF.

The chain joins TRBV10-3 to TRBJ1-2, with a weak D call TRBD1 (6 bases). The CDR3 consists of 12 residues. Trimming left V 8 bases short and J 7 bases short, with 14 bases between. Looked up from germline, CDR1 is ENHRY and CDR2 is SYGVKD. CDR3 nucleotide sequence: TGTGCCATCGGCGGGGGGGCTGGTGGCTACACCTTC. Translated, it gives CAIGGGAGGYTF.

This clone was seen a few times. This chain uses TRBV7-3 with TRBJ2-2, with D uncertain. Germline V gives CDR1 SGHTA, CDR2 FQGTGA. Deletions cut 3 bases from V and 1 base from J, with 6 bases between. This CDR3 has 14 residues. DNA for the CDR3: TGTGCCAGCAGCTTGTCGCGGAACACCGGGGAGCTGTTTTTT. This sequence encodes CASSLSRNTGELFF.

V gene TRBV11-3 combines with J gene TRBJ2-7; 12 bases line up with TRBD1. The J segment lost 4 bases and the V segment lost 3 bases, leaving 4 bases of the junction unmatched. The length of the CDR3 is 15 residues. Germline values: CDR1 SGHNT, CDR2 YENEEA. The CDR3 protein is CASSLGQGAEYEQYF. In DNA form, the CDR3 reads TGTGCCAGCAGCTTGGGACAGGGGGCCGAGTACGAGCAGTACTTC.

V usage is TRBV5-1 and J usage is TRBJ1-5, with a possible D match to TRBD1 (6 bases). CDR1 is SGHRS and CDR2 is YFSETQ in the germline V gene. Trimming cost V 4 bases and J 5 bases, with 10 bases left between them. The CDR3 totals 13 residues. The CDR3 here is CASSPAGDQPQHF. CDR3 nucleotides: TGCGCCAGCAGCCCCGCAGGGGATCAGCCCCAGCATTTT.

The gene calls are TRBV19 and TRBJ2-5; TRBD1 agrees at 9 bases. The CDR3 contains 15 residues. In germline, CDR1 is LNHDA, CDR2 SQIVND (reference sequence). Trimming cost V 3 bases and J 4 bases; bases outside gene matches: 6. The CDR3 is CASSIRDRVGETQYF. The CDR3 DNA follows: TGTGCCAGTAGTATCCGGGACAGGGTTGGAGAGACCCAGTACTTC.

CDR3 sequence reads: CASSPLEHDRAATEAFF. CDR3 nucleotide sequence: TGTGCCAGCAGTCCACTGGAGCATGACAGGGCCGCCACTGAAGCTTTCTTT. V and J are TRBV28 and TRBJ1-1; TRBD1 matches at 7 bases. J was trimmed by 4 bases and V by 5 bases; bases with no gene match: 16. CDR3 length: 17 amino acids. Germline V gene sequence: CDR1 MDHEN, CDR2 SYDVKM.

This clone came up a few times. V and J are TRBV7-9 and TRBJ2-7; a weak D match, TRBD2 (6 bases). V shed 5 bases and J shed 2 bases, with 13 bases lying between them. Per germline, CDR1 SEHNR and CDR2 FQNEAQ (reference sequence). CDR3 length: 14 residues. The CDR3 region has the DNA TGTGCCAGCAGCCGGGACTTACTTACCTACGAGCAGTACTTC. Protein sequence: CASSRDLLTYEQYF.

The CDR3 region is CASSDSPLQGRGGPTEAFF. The CDR3 DNA sequence: TGTGCCAGCAGCGATTCCCCTCTACAGGGAAGGGGGGGACCCACTGAAGCTTTCTTT. This chain links TRBV7-2 with TRBJ1-1; D may be TRBD1 (6 bases). Germline V gene lookup returns CDR1 SGHTA and CDR2 FQGNSA. Trimming took 5 bases from V and 4 from J, leaving 29 bases between them. CDR3 length equals 19 residues.

The chain employs TRBV19 and TRBJ2-6; TRBD1 aligns across 8 bases. The V gene's germline CDR1 is LNHDA and CDR2 SQIVND (reference sequence). The trim removed 7 bases at V and 2 bases at J, leaving 4 bases unmatched. This CDR3 has 15 residues. In DNA, the CDR3 is TGTGCCAGTAACACACAGGGGGCTGGGGCCAACGTCCTGACTTTC. As protein: CASNTQGAGANVLTF.